The entry below describes one T cell receptor (beta chain). Its antigen is undetermined. This CDR3 has 17 residues. Making the TCR beta cDNA relied on 5'RACE template switching with UMIs. TCRdb re-called the 5' RACE reads; one entry per CDR3 protein, DNA not given. The sample's table shows about 260,000 distinct CDR3 sequences. This entry is derived from a study of T cells expressing NK-cell markers. Whole-study results and caveats: The leading position in the CD3+CD56-NKG2C+ fraction of several donors also went to these clonotypes.

The sequence was obtained from a woman between 18 and 69 years old in good health. The specimen was blood T cells: a sorted CD56 or NKG2C T cell subset, CD4+ or CD8+ T cells, or bulk PBMC T cells (not recorded which). This chain links TRBV12-3 or TRBV12-4 with TRBJ1-3; lacking DNA, the TRBD1 call made by TCRdb goes unchecked. This CDR3 reads CASSHTGRGNSGNTIYF.